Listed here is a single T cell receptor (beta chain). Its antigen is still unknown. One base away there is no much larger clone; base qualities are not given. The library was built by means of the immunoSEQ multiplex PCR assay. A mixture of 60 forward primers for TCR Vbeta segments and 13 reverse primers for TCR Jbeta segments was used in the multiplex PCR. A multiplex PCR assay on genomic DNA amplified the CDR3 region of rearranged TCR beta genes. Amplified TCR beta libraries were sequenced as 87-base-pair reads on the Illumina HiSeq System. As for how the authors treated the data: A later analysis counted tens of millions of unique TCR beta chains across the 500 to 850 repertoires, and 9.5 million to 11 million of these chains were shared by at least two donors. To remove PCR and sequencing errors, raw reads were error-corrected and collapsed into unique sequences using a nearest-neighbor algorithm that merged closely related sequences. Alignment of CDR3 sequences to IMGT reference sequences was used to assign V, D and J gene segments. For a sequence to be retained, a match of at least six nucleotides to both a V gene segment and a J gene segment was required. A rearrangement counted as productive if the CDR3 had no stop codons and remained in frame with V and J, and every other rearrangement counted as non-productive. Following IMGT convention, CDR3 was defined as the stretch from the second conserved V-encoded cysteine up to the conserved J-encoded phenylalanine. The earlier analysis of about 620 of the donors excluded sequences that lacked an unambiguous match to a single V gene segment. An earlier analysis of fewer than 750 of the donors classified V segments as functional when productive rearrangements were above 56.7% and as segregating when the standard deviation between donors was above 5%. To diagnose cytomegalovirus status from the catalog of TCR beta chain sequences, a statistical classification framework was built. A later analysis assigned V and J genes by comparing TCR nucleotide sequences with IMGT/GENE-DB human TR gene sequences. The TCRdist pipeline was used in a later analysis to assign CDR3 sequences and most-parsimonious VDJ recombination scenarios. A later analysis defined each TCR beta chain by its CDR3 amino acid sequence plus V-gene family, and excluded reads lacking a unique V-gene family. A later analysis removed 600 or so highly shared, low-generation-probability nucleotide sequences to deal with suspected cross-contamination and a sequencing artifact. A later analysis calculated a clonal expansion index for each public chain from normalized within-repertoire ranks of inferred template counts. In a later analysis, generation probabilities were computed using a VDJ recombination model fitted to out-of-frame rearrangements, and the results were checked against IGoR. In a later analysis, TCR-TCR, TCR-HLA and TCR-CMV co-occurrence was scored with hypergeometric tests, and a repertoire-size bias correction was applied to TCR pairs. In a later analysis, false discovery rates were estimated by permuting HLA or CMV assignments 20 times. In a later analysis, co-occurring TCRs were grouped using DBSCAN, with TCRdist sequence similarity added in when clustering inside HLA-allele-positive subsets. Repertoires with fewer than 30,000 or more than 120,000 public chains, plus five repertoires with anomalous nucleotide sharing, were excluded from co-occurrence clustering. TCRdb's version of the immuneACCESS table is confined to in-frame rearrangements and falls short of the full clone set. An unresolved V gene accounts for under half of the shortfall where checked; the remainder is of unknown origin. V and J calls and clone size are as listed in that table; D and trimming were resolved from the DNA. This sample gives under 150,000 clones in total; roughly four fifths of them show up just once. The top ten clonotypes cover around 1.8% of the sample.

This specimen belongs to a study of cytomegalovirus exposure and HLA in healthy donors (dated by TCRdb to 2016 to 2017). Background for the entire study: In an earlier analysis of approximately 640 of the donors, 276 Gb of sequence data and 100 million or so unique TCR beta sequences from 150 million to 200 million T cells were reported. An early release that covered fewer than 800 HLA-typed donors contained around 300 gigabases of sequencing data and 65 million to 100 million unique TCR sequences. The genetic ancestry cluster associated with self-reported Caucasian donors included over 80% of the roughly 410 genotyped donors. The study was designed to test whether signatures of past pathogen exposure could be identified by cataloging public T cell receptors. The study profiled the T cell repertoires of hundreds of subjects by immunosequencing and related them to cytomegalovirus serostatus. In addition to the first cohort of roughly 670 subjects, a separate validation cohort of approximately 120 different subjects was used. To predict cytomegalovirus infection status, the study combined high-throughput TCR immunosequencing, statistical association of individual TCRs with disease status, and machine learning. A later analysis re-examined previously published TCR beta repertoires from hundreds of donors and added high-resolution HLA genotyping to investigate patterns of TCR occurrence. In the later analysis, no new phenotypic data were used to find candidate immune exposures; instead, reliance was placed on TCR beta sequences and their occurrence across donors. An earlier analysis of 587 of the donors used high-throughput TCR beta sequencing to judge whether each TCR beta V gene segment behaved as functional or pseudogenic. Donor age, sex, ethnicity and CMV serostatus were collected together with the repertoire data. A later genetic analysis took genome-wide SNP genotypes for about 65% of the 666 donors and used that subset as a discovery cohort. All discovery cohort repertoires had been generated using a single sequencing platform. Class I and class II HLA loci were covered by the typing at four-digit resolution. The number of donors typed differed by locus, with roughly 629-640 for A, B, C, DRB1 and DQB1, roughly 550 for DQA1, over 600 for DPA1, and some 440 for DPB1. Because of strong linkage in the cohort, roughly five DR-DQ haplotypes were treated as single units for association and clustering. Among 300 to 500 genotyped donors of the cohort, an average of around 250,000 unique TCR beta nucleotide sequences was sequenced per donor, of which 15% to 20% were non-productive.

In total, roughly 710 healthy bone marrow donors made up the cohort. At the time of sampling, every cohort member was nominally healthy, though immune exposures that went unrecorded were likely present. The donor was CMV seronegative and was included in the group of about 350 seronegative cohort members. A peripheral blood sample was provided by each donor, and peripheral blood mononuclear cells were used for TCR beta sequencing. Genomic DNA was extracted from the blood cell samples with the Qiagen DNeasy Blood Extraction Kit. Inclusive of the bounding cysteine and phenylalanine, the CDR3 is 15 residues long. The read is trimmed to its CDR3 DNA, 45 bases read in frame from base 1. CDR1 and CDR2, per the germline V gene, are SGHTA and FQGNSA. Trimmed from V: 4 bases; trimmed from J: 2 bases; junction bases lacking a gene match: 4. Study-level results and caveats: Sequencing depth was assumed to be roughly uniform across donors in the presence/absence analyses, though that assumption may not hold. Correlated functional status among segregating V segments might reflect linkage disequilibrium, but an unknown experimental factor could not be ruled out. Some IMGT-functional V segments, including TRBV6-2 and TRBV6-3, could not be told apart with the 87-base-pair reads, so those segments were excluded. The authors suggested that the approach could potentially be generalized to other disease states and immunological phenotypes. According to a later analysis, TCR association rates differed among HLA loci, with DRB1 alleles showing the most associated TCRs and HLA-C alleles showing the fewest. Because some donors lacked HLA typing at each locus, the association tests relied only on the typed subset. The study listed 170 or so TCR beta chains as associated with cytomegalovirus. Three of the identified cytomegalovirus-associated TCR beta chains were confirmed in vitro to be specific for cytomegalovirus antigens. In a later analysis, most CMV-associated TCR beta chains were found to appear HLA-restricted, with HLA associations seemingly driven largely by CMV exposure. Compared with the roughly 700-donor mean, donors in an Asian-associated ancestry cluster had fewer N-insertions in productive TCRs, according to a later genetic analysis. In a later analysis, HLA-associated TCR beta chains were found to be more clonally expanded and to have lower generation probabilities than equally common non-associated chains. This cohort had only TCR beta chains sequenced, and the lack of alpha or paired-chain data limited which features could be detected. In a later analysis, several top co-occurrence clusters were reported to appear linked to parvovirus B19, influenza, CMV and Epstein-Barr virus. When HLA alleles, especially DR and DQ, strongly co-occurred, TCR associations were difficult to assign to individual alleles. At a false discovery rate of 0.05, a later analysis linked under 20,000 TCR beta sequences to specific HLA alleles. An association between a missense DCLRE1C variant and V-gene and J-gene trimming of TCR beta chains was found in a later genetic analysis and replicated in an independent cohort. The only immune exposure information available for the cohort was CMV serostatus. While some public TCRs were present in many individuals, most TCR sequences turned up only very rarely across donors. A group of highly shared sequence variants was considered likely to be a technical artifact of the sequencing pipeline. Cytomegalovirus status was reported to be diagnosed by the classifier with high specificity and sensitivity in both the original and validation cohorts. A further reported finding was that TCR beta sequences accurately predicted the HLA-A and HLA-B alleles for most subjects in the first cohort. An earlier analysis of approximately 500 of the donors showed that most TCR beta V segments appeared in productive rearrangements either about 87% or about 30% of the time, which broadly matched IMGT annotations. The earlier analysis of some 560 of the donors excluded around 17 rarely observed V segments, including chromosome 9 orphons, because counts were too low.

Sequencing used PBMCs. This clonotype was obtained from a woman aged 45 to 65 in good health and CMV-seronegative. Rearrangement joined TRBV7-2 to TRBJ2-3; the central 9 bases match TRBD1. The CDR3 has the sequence CASSYRTGDTDTQYF. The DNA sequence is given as TGTGCCAGCAGCTATCGGACAGGGGACACAGATACGCAGTATTTT.